This passage covers 23 T cell receptor beta chains from one sample sequenced in a study of OX40 agonist ivuxolimab in advanced cancers. Libraries were made using the immunoSEQ multiplex PCR assay. TCRdb holds this immuneACCESS table with in-frame rearrangements only. Some clones are missing; in checked studies, unresolved V genes explain under half, and the rest has no known cause. The sample profile shows 50,000 to 60,000 clones; roughly nine tenths of them were found once. The ten largest clones capture around 6.4% of the sample. Specimen: CD4+ or CD8+ T cells sorted from blood, collected in a trial of the OX40 agonist ivuxolimab. The source is an adult with an advanced solid tumor such as melanoma, head and neck, liver or kidney cancer.

The chain has TRBV11-3 and TRBJ2-7; 9 nucleotides match TRBD1. With V trimmed by 1 base and J by 4 bases, 5 bases remained unmatched. Germline V lookup: CDR1 SGHNT, CDR2 YENEEA. The CDR3 has 15 amino acids. The CDR3 sequence: CASSLGTGVQYEQYF. Written as DNA, the CDR3 is TGTGCCAGCAGCTTAGGGACAGGGGTCCAGTACGAGCAGTACTTC.

CDR3 protein: CASSWTAEGTEAFF. Here the CDR3 DNA reads TGTGCCAGCAGCTGGACCGCCGAGGGGACTGAAGCTTTCTTT. V is TRBV7-3 and J is TRBJ1-1; tentatively, D is TRBD1 (5 bases). CDR1 SGHTA and CDR2 FQGTGA come from the germline V gene. The CDR3 runs 14 residues. The ends were cut back, 4 bases at V and 5 bases at J, with 14 bases in the middle.

This clone is a singleton in its sample. This rearrangement joins TRBV5-4 to TRBJ2-6, with no clear D. Deletions cut 0 bases from V and 0 bases from J, with 7 bases between. The CDR3 covers 16 residues. Germline CDR1 reads SGHNT; CDR2 reads YYREEE (reference sequence). CDR3 DNA: TGTGCCAGCAGCTTGGGGGGTAGCTCTGGGGCCAACGTCCTGACTTTC. This translates into CASSLGGSSGANVLTF.

This clone was recorded only once. CDR3 sequence: CASSLQAPASGGAGETQYF. In DNA, the CDR3 is TGTGCCAGCAGCCTACAGGCCCCCGCTAGCGGGGGGGCCGGGGAGACCCAGTACTTC. This sequence joins TRBV4-2 and TRBJ2-5; 12 bases match TRBD2. Trimming cost V 4 bases and J 5 bases; bases outside gene matches: 17. The CDR3 runs 19 residues. Germline V gives CDR1 LGHNA, CDR2 YNFKEQ.

The chain is built from TRBV10-3 and TRBJ2-1; no clear D gene. The germline gives CDR1 ENHRY, CDR2 SYGVKD. Trimming removed 10 bases from V and 8 bases from J, with 18 bases in between. This CDR3 region has 13 residues. DNA of the CDR3: TGTGCCACCCGACGGTCCGACGGCGATGAGCAGTTCTTC. As protein: CATRRSDGDEQFF.

The chain uses TRBV29-1 and TRBJ1-1; tentative D call: TRBD1 (6 bases). The CDR3 has 13 residues. Looked up from germline, CDR1 is SQVTM and CDR2 is ANQGSEA. V lost 8 bases, J lost 5 bases, and 18 bases lay in between. Here the CDR3 reads CSSRGGVGTEAFF. The CDR3 DNA reads as TGCAGCTCGCGAGGGGGAGTAGGAACTGAAGCTTTCTTT.

J is TRBJ1-3 and V is TRBV7-3; D might be TRBD1 (5 bases). The CDR3 is 14 amino acids. Trimming removed 5 bases at V and 2 bases at J, with 10 bases between. Germline CDR1 SGHTA, CDR2 FQGTGA. CDR3 DNA sequence: TGTGCCAGCAGCCTGACAGCGACTGGAAACACCATATATTTT. Residues: CASSLTATGNTIYF.

Only a few counts were recorded for this clone. This chain connects TRBV5-1 to TRBJ2-7; D uncertain. This CDR3 has 12 amino acids. Germline-derived CDR1 and CDR2 are SGHRS and YFSETQ. Trimming removed 3 bases from V and 2 bases from J, with 6 bases in between. This chain's CDR3 is CASSSPAYEQYF. For the CDR3, the DNA is TGCGCCAGCAGCTCGCCCGCCTACGAGCAGTACTTC.

The chain carries TRBV7-3 and TRBJ2-3, with TRBD1 matching 7 bases. Germline trimming cut 4 bases from V and 4 bases from J; bases unmatched to any gene: 14. The CDR3 spans 17 residues. Germline V CDR1 and CDR2: SGHTA, FQGTGA. The CDR3 region has the DNA TGTGCCAGCAGCTCCAATATAGGGCAGGGGGTTGCAGATACGCAGTATTTT. It codes for CASSSNIGQGVADTQYF.

V and J are TRBV28 and TRBJ2-7, with TRBD2 matching over 7 bases. Trimming at V came to 3 bases and at J to 3 bases, leaving 11 bases not matched to a gene. This CDR3 has 16 amino acids. Germline CDR1 is MDHEN and CDR2 is SYDVKM. Here the CDR3 reads CASSFGLAASGYEQYF. The DNA for the CDR3 is TGTGCCAGCAGTTTTGGCCTGGCGGCTAGCGGCTACGAGCAGTACTTC. Complete variable domain (other parts from reference TRBV28 and TRBJ2-7): DVKVTQSSRYLVKRTGEKVFLECVQDMDHENMFWYRQDPGLGLRLIYFSYDVKMKEKGDIPEGYSVSREKKERFSLILESASTNQTSMYLCASSFGLAASGYEQYFGPGTRLTVT.

The chain is built from TRBV5-4 and TRBJ2-5; 8 bases are shared with TRBD2. CDR1 SGHNT and CDR2 YYREEE come from the germline V gene (reference sequence). Trimming removed 4 bases from V and 5 bases from J; junction bases left unmatched: 1. The CDR3 has 12 residues. The CDR3 loop reads CASSRGGETQYF. CDR3 sequence (DNA): TGTGCCAGCAGCCGGGGGGGGGAGACCCAGTACTTC.

The CDR3 DNA is TGCGCCAGCAGCCAGGGGACTAGCGGGAATACGCAGTATTTT. It is translated as CASSQGTSGNTQYF. The genes are TRBV5-1 and TRBJ2-3; the match to TRBD2 covers 13 bases. This CDR3 spans 14 amino acids. CDR1 and CDR2 (germline): SGHRS, YFSETQ. Trimming at V came to 4 bases and at J to 7 bases, leaving 3 bases not matched to a gene.

The gene calls are TRBV11-2 and TRBJ1-6; no clear D. Germline V gene data show CDR1 as SGHAT and CDR2 as FQNNGV. CDR3 length: 16 residues. Trimming removed 3 bases at V and 3 bases at J, with 12 bases between. CDR3 region: CASSLAEGYYNSPLHF. The DNA for the CDR3 is TGTGCCAGCAGCTTGGCCGAGGGTTACTATAATTCACCCCTCCACTTT.

In this sample, this clone turned up a few times. This chain connects TRBV6-5 to TRBJ1-6, with no clear D. The ends were cut back, 5 bases at V and 7 bases at J, with 15 bases in the middle. The CDR3 contains 15 residues. From germline, CDR1 is MNHEY and CDR2 SVGAGI. The CDR3 here is CASSLSWTGNSPLHF. The DNA of the CDR3 is TGTGCCAGCAGTCTCTCATGGACGGGAAATTCACCCCTCCACTTT.

V and J are TRBV5-1 and TRBJ1-2; D possibly corresponds to TRBD1 (5 bases). The CDR3 runs 13 residues. Trimming removed 2 bases from V and 5 bases from J, with 10 bases in between. The V gene's germline CDR1 is SGHRS and CDR2 YFSETQ. CDR3 nucleotide sequence: TGCGCCAGCAGCTTTGGGGAGGGGTATGGCTACACCTTC. Its translation: CASSFGEGYGYTF.

The chain combines TRBV7-9 with TRBJ1-3; D gene ambiguous. The V and J ends lost 5 bases and 0 bases respectively, with 14 bases between them. Germline CDR1 reads SEHNR; CDR2 reads FQNEAQ (reference sequence). There are 16 residues in the CDR3. The CDR3: CASSQIIDSSGNTIYF. The CDR3 DNA sequence: TGTGCCAGCAGCCAGATCATTGATAGCTCTGGAAACACCATATATTTT.

The chain recombines TRBV7-8 with TRBJ2-1, with D possibly TRBD1 on 5 matching bases. V lost 2 bases and J 9 bases, leaving 5 bases between the germline ends. Germline V gene sequence: CDR1 SGHVS, CDR2 FQNEAQ. The CDR3 runs 11 residues. The DNA of the CDR3 is TGTGCCAGCAGCTTAAGGGGTGAGCAGTTCTTC. As protein: CASSLRGEQFF.

The chain has TRBV18 and TRBJ1-4; possible D gene TRBD1, 5 bases. This CDR3 has 14 residues. CDR1 and CDR2 from the germline V gene are KGHSH and LQKENI. With 2 bases removed from V and 7 bases from J, the gap between germline ends came to 11 bases. This CDR3 is CASSPLRDPEKLFF. The CDR3 DNA reads as TGTGCCAGCTCACCATTGCGGGACCCTGAAAAACTGTTTTTT.

The V gene is TRBV10-3, the J gene TRBJ1-3; maybe TRBD1 (6 bases). The germline CDR1 and CDR2 sequences are ENHRY and SYGVKD. This CDR3 is built from 12 residues. The CDR3 loop reads CAGGVSGNTIYF. In DNA, the CDR3 is TGTGCAGGGGGTGTCTCTGGAAACACCATATATTTT.

The chain has TRBV29-1 and TRBJ2-4, with D possibly TRBD1 on 5 matching bases. The germline V and J ends were trimmed by 1 base and 4 bases, with 5 bases remaining between them. The CDR3 is 12 residues long. Germline CDR1 reads SQVTM; CDR2 reads ANQGSEA. The CDR3 DNA reads TGCAGCGTTGAAGCAGGGAAAAACATTCAGTACTTC. Protein: CSVEAGKNIQYF.

The chain recombines TRBV10-3 with TRBJ2-1; no firm D call. V shed 0 bases and J shed 4 bases, with 4 bases lying between them. Germline V gene lookup returns CDR1 ENHRY and CDR2 SYGVKD. CDR3 size: 13 residues. The CDR3 reads CAISESSYNEQFF. CDR3 nucleotide sequence: TGTGCCATCAGTGAGTCAAGTTACAATGAGCAGTTCTTC.

This rearrangement joins TRBV30 to TRBJ1-5; a possible D gene is TRBD1 (6 bases). CDR3 size: 15 residues. Per the germline V gene, CDR1 is GTSNPN and CDR2 is SVGIG (reference sequence). V dropped 1 base and J dropped 7 bases, with 17 bases sitting between them. The CDR3: CAWSGRTGIRQPQHF. The CDR3 nucleotides read TGTGCCTGGAGTGGGCGTACAGGGATAAGGCAGCCCCAGCATTTT.

V is TRBV2 and J is TRBJ1-1, with D perhaps matching TRBD1 (5 bases). Germline V CDR1 and CDR2: SNHLY, FYNNEI. This CDR3 spans 16 amino acids. V was cut by 2 bases and J by 2 bases, with 15 bases left in between. CDR3 amino acids: CASSEQGLFGNTEAFF. The DNA for the CDR3 is TGTGCCAGCAGTGAACAGGGTCTTTTTGGAAACACTGAAGCTTTCTTT.